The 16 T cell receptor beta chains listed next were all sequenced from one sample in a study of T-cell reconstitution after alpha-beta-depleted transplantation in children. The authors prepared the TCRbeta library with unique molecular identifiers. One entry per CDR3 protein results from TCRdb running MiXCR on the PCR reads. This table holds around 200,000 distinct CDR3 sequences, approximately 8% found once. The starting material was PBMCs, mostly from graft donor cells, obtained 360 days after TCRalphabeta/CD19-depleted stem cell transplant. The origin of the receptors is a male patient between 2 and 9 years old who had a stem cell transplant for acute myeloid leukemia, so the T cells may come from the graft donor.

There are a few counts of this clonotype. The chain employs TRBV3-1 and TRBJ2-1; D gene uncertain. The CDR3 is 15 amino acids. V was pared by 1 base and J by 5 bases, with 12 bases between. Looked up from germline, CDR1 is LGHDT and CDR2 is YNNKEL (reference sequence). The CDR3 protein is CASSQAHQVHNEQFF. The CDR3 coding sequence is TGTGCCAGCAGCCAAGCCCACCAGGTACACAATGAGCAGTTCTTC.

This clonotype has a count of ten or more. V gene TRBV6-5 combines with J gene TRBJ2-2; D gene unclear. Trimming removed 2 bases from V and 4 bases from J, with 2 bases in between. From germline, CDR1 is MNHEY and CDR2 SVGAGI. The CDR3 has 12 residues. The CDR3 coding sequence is TGTGCCAGCAGTTACGCCACCGGGGAGCTGTTTTTT. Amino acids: CASSYATGELFF.

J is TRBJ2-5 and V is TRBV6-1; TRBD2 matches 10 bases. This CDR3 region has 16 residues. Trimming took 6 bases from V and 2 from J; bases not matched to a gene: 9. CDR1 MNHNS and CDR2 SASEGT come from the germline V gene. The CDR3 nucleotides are TGTGCCAGCAGCCGGGGTAGCGGGGGGATACAAGAGACCCAGTACTTC. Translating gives CASSRGSGGIQETQYF.

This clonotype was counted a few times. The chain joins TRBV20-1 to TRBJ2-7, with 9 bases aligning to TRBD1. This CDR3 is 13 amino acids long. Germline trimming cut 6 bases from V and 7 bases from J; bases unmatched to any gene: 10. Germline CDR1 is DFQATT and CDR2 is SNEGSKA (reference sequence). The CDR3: CSARDRVRGEQYV. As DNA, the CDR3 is TGCAGTGCCAGGGACAGGGTTCGAGGGGAGCAGTACGTC.

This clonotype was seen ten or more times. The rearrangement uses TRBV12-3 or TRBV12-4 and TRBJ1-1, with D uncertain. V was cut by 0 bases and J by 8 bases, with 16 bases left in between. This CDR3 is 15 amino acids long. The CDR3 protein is CASSLAVRYNQEAFF. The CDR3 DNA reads TGTGCCAGCAGTTTAGCTGTCCGGTACAACCAAGAAGCTTTCTTT.

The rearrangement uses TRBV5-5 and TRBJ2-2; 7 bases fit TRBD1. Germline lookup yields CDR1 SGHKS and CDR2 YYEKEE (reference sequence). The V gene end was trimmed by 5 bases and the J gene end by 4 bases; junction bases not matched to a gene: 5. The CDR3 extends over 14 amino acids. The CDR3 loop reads CASSTTGTTGELFF. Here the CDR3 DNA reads TGTGCCAGCAGTACGACAGGGACCACCGGGGAGCTGTTTTTT.

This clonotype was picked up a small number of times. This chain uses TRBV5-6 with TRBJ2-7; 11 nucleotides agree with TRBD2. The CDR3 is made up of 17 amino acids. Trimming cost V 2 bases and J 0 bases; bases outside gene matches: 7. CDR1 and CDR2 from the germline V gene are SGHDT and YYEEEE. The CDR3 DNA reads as TGTGCCAGCAGCTTCCGCCCTAGCGGGAGGCGCTCCTACGAGCAGTACTTC. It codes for CASSFRPSGRRSYEQYF.

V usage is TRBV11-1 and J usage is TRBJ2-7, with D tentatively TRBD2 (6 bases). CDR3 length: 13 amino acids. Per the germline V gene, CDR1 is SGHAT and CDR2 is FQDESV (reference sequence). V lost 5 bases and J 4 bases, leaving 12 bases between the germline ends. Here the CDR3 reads CASSGSGVYEQYF. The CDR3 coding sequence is TGTGCCAGCAGCGGTAGCGGAGTATACGAGCAGTACTTC.

CDR3 region: CASSYSGLPYYEQYF. The CDR3 region has the DNA TGTGCCAGCAGTTACTCGGGACTACCGTACTACGAGCAGTACTTC. This chain joins TRBV6-5 and TRBJ2-7; 7 bases align to TRBD2. Losses at the gene ends were 0 bases for V and 3 bases for J; bases not matched to a gene: 5. The CDR3 contains 15 residues. Germline lookup yields CDR1 MNHEY and CDR2 SVGAGI.

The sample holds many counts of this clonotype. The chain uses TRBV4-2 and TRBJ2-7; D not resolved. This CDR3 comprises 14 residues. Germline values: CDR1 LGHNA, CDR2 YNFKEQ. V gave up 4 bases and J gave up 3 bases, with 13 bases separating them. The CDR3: CASSPVSGVYEQYF. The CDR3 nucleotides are TGTGCCAGCAGCCCAGTGAGTGGGGTCTACGAGCAGTACTTC.

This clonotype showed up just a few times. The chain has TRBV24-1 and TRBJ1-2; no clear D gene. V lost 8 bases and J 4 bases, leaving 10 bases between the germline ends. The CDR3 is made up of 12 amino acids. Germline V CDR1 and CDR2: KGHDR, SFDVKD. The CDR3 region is CATTRRVYGYTF. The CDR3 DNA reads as TGTGCCACCACCCGTCGGGTCTATGGCTACACCTTC.

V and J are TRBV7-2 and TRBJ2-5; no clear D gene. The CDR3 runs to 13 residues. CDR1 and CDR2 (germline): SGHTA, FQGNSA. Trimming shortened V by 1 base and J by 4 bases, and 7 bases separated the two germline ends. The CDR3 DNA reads TGTGCCAGCAGCTTAGGGACGGTAGAGACCCAGTACTTC. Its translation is CASSLGTVETQYF.

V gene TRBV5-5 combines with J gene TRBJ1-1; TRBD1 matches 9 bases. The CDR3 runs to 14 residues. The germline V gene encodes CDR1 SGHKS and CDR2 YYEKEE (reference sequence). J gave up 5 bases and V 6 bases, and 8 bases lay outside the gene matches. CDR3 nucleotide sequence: TGTGCCAGCACCCGGGACAGGGTAGAGACTGAAGCTTTCTTT. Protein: CASTRDRVETEAFF.

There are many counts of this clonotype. This CDR3 reads CASSYRGYEQYF. DNA for the CDR3: TGTGCCAGCAGTTACAGGGGCTACGAGCAGTACTTC. The chain couples TRBV12-3 or TRBV12-4 to TRBJ2-7, with 7 bases aligning to TRBD1. This CDR3 contains 12 residues. V trimming: 4 bases; J trimming: 3 bases; junction bases outside the gene matches: 0.

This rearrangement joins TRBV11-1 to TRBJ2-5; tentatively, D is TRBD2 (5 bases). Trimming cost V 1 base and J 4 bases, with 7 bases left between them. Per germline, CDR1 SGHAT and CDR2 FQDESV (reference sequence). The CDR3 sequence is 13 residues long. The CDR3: CASSLVAGETQYF. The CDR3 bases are TGTGCCAGCAGCTTAGTGGCGGGAGAGACCCAGTACTTC.

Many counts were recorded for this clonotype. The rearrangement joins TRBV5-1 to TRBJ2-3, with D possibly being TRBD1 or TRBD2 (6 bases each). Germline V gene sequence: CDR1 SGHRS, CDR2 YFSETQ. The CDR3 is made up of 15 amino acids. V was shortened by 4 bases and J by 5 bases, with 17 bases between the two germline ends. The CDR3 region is CASSATGGAGDTQYF. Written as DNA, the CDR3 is TGCGCCAGCAGCGCTACCGGGGGCGCAGGAGATACGCAGTATTTT.